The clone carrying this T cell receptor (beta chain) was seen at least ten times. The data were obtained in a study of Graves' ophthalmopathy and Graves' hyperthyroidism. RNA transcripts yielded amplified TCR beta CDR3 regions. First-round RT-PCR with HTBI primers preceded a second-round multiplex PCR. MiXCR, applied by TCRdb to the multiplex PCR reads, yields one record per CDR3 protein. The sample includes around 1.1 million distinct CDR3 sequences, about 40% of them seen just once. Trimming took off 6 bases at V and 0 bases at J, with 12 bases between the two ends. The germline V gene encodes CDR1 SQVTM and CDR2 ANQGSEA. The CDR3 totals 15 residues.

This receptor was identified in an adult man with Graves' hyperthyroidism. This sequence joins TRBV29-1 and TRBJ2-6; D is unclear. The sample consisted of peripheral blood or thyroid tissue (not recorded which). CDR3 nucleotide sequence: TGCAGCGTCTTAAGGCCAAGCTCTGGGGCCAACGTCCTGACTTTC. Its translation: CSVLRPSSGANVLTF.